A single T cell receptor beta chain is shown here with its context. The source of the sample is a study of low-dose radiotherapy and immunotherapy resistance in tumors. About the research overall: Doses delivered to Cohort 2 were 1 Gy per fraction every two weeks, amounting to 13 Gy over 26 weeks. Every day for four cycles from cycle 1 day 1, patients took 300 mg of oral aspirin.

Time point indicated: before trial treatment. Primers used for first-strand cDNA, a TRAV- and TRBV-specific set, covered both alpha and beta chains. Both a constant-region primer and a V-primer adapter served to amplify TCRs across roughly 22 PCR cycles. TCRdb reprocessed the reads with MiXCR, giving one entry per CDR3 protein. Of tens of thousands of distinct CDR3 sequences in the sample, roughly 31% were seen once. The V gene's germline CDR1 is DFQATT and CDR2 SNEGSKA (reference sequence). There are 15 residues in the CDR3. Trimming took off 5 bases at V and 4 bases at J, with 20 bases between the two ends.

The sequence came from a female donor with ovarian cancer. This material consisted of PBMCs, taken before treatment. V is TRBV20-1 and J is TRBJ1-1, with TRBD1 as a possible D gene (5 bases). CDR3 in amino acids: CSASPGGSRGTEAFF. In DNA, the CDR3 is TGCAGTGCTTCCCCGGGGGGTTCGAGGGGCACTGAAGCTTTCTTT.